This T cell receptor (beta chain) was observed in a study of blood T cell repertoires in COVID-19 (dated by TCRdb to about 2020). Concerning the study at large: Samples from collaborators originated in the United States, Italy and Spain and spanned both the acute and convalescent phases of COVID-19. The repertoires were made available in a free public database intended to serve as a resource for research on the immune response to SARS-CoV-2. A de-identified subject ID, COVID-19 status, age in years and sex were almost always included in the sample metadata. The prospective study material was composed of cDNA or gDNA derived from T cells, B-cell-depleted T cells, or PBMCs. Samples came from the ongoing ImmuneRACE study (first 160 participants) plus 1,254 subjects from 6 global collaborators. Where available, HLA class I and class II types were taken from metadata supplied by the sample provider and were not determined by assay-based typing. Deeply sampled blood TCRbeta repertoires from subjects exposed to, actively infected with, or recovered from COVID-19 were included in the dataset. Results the study describes overall, beyond this receptor: The amount of clinical and demographic metadata varied by source and participant and was provided uncurated.

Trimming takes 5 bases off V and 4 bases off J; junction bases not matched to a gene: 6. The CDR3 contains 14 residues, cysteine and phenylalanine counted. Of all the DNA, just the CDR3 is kept, 42 bases in frame from base 1. As encoded in the germline V gene (reference sequence), CDR1 is LNHDA while CDR2 is SQIVND. The immunoSEQ Assay, a bias-controlled multiplex PCR, was used to amplify TCRbeta CDR3 regions from genomic DNA. The original methods were these. The number of nucleated cells in each sample was estimated by amplification of reference gene primers within the assay. To quantify the absolute abundance of each unique TCRbeta CDR3 rearrangement, sequence reads were collapsed and filtered. For each sample, productive Simpson clonality was calculated by taking the square root of Simpson's diversity index across productive rearrangements. TCRdb limited this immuneACCESS table to in-frame rearrangements with V and J called. A share of clones is missing; checked studies link under half to unresolved V genes, and the rest is unexplained. V and J calls and clone size are as listed in that table; D and trimming were resolved from the DNA. The sample contains a few hundred thousand clones, around 87% of them found a single time. The leading ten clones occupy about 2.3% of the sample.

Whole blood was collected in K2EDTA tubes by collaborating institutions according to the institutions' own protocols. For TCRbeta analysis, collaborator samples were shipped as frozen whole blood, as isolated PBMCs, or as DNA extracted from either sample type. With respect to this clone: Its antigen is still unknown. The input lacks base qualities; no much larger clone sits a single base away.

The sequenced material came from peripheral blood. The receptor was isolated from a man between 18 and 29 years old with active or convalescent COVID-19. The V gene is TRBV19 and the J gene is TRBJ1-2; a stretch of 8 junction bases matches TRBD1. CDR3 reads: CASSPTTGVYGYTF. The DNA sequence is given as TGTGCCAGTAGTCCAACGACAGGGGTCTATGGCTACACCTTC.